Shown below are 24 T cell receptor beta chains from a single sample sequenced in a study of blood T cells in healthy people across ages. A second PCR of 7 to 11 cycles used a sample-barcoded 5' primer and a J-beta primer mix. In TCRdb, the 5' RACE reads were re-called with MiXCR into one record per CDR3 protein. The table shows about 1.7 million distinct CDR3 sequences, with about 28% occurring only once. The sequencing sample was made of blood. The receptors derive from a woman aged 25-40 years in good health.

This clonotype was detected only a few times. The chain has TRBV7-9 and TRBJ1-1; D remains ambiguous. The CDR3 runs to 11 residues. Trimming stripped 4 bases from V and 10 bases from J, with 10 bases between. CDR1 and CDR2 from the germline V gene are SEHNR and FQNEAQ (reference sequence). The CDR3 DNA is TGTGCCAGCAGCTACTCCTCCGGAGCTTTCTTT. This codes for CASSYSSGAFF.

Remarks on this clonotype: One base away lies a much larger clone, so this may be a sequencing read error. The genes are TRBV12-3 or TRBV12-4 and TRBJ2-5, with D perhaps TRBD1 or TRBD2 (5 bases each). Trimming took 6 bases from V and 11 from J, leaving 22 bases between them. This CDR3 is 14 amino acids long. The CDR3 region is CASSDSGVGDEQYF. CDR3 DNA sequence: TGTGCCAGCAGCGACAGTGGCGTGGGGGATGAGCAGTACTTC.

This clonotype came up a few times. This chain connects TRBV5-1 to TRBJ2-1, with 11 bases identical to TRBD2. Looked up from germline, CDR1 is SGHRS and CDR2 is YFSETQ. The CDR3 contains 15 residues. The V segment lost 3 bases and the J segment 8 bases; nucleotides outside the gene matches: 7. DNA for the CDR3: TGCGCCAGCAGCTATTCTAGCGGGGGGAGAGATGAGCAGTTCTTC. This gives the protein CASSYSSGGRDEQFF.

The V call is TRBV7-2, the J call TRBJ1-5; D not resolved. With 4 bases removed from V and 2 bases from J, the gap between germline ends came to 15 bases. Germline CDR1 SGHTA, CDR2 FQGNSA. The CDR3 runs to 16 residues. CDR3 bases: TGTGCCAGCAGCTCGAGCCGGCTCGGGGGCAATCAGCCCCAGCATTTT. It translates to CASSSSRLGGNQPQHF.

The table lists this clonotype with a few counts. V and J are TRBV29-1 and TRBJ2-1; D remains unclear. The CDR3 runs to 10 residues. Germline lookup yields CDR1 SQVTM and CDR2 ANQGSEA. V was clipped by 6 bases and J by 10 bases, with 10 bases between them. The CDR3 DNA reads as TGCAGCGTGACGGATATGGAGCAGTTCTTC. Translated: CSVTDMEQFF.

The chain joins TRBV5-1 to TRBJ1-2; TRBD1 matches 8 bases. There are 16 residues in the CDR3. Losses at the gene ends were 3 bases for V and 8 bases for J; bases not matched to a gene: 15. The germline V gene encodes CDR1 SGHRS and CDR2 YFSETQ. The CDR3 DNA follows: TGCGCCAGCAGCTCCGGTGCCGGGGCGACAGGGGAAGGCTACACCTTC. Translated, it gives CASSSGAGATGEGYTF.

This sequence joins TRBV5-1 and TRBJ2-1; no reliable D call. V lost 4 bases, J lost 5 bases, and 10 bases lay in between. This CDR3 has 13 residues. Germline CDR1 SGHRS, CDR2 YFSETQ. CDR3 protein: CASSPRTNNEQFF. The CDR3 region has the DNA TGCGCCAGCAGCCCAAGGACCAACAATGAGCAGTTCTTC.

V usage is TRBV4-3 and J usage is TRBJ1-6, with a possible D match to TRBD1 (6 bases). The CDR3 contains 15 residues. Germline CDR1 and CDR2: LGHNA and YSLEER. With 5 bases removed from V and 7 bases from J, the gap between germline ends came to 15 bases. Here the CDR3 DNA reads TGCGCCAGCAGCACCCGGGGCAGGGGCAATTCACCCCTCCACTTT. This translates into CASSTRGRGNSPLHF.

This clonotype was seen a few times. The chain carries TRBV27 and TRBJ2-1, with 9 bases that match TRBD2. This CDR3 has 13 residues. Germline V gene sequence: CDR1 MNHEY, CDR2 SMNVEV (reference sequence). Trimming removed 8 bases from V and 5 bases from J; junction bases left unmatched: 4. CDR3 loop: CASALAGDNEQFF. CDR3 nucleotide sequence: TGTGCCAGCGCCTTAGCGGGGGACAATGAGCAGTTCTTC.

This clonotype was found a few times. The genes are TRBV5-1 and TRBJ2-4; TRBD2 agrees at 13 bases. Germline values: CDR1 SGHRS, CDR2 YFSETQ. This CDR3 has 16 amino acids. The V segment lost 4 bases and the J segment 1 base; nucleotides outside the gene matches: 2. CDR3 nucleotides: TGCGCCAGCAGCACGACTAGCGGGGGGGCCAAAAACATTCAGTACTTC. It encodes CASSTTSGGAKNIQYF.

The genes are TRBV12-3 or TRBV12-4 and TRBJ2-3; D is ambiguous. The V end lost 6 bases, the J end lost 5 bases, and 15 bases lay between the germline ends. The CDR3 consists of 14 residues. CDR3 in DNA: TGTGCCAGCAGCCTCGAGTTGGGCATAGATACGCAGTATTTT. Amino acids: CASSLELGIDTQYF.

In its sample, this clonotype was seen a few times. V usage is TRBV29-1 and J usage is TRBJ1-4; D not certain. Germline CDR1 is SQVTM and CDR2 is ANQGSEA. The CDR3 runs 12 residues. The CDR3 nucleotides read TGCACGGCGGGCGGAACTAATGAAAAACTGTTTTTT. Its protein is CTAGGTNEKLFF.

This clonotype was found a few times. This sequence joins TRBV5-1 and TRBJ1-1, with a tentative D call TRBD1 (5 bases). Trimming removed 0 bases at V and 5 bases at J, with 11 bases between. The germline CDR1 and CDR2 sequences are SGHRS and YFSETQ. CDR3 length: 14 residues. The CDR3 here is CASSLDGGETEAFF. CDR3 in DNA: TGCGCCAGCAGCTTGGACGGGGGAGAGACTGAAGCTTTCTTT.

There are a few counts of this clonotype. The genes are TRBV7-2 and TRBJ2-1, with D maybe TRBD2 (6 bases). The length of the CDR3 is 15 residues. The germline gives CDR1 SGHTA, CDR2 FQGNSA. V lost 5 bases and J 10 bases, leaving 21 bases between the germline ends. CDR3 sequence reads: CASSPTTTRGQEQFF. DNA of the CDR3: TGTGCCAGCAGCCCGACGACGACTAGAGGGCAAGAGCAGTTCTTC.

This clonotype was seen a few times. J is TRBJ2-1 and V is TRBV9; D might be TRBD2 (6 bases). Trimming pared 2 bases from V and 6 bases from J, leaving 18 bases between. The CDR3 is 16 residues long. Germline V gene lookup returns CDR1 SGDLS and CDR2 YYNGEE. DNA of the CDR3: TGTGCCAGCAGCGTCGAAGGGGACTCGAGGGCCAATGAGCAGTTCTTC. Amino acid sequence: CASSVEGDSRANEQFF.

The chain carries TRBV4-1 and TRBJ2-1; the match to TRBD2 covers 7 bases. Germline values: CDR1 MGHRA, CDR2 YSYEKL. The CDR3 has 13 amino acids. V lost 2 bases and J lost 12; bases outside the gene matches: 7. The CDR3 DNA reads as TGCGCCAGCAGCCAACTGCTCCGCGGGGGGCAGTTCTTC. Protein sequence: CASSQLLRGGQFF.

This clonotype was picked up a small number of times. This chain's CDR3 is CASSPIGGNTDTQYF. CDR3 DNA: TGTGCCAGCAGTCCGATTGGGGGGAACACAGATACGCAGTATTTT. The V and J genes are TRBV6-6 and TRBJ2-3; tentatively, D is TRBD2 (6 bases). The CDR3 is 15 residues long. In germline, CDR1 is MNHNY, CDR2 SVGAGI (reference sequence). With 5 bases removed from V and 2 bases from J, the gap between germline ends came to 14 bases.

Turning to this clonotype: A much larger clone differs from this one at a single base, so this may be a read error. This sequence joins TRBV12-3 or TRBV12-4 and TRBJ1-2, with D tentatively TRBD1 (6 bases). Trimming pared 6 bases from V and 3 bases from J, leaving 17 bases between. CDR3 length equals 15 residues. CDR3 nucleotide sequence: TGTGCCAGCAGAAGCTCGGCCGGGGGCCACTATGGCTACACCTTC. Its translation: CASRSSAGGHYGYTF.

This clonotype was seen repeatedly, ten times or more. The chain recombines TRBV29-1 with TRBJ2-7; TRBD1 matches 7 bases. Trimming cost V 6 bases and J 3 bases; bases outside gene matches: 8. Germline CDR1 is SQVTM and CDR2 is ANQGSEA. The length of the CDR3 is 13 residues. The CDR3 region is CSVPLRQGYEQYF. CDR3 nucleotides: TGCAGCGTCCCACTTCGACAGGGCTACGAGCAGTACTTC.

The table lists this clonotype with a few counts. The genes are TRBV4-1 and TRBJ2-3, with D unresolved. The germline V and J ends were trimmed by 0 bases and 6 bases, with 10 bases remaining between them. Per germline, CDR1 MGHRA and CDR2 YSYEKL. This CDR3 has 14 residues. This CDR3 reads CASSQDSFLDTQYF. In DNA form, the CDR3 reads TGCGCCAGCAGCCAAGATTCCTTTTTGGATACGCAGTATTTT.

The CDR3 bases are TGTGCCATCAGTGAGGCGAGAGGAGGGTATTCGGGGTGGAACACTGAAGCTTTCTTT. It codes for CAISEARGGYSGWNTEAFF. The chain links TRBV10-3 to TRBJ1-1; D remains ambiguous. Germline V CDR1 and CDR2: ENHRY, SYGVKD. The CDR3 is made up of 19 amino acids. The ends were cut back, 2 bases at V and 1 base at J, with 23 bases in the middle.

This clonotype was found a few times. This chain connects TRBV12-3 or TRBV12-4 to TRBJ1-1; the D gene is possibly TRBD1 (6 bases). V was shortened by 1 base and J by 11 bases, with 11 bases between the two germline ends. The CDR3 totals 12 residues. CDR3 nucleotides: TGTGCCAGCAGTTTAGAAGGGGGTACGGCTTTCTTT. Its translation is CASSLEGGTAFF.

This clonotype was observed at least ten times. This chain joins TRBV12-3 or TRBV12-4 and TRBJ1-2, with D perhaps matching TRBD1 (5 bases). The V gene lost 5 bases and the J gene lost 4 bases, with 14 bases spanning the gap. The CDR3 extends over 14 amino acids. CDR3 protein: CASSPQAGPYGYTF. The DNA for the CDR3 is TGTGCCAGCAGTCCGCAAGCAGGGCCCTATGGCTACACCTTC.

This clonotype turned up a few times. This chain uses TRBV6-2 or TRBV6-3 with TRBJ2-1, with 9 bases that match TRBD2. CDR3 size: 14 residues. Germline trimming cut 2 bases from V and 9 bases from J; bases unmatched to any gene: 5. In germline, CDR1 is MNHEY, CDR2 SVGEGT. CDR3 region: CASSYAGGPPEQFF. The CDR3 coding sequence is TGTGCCAGCAGTTACGCGGGGGGGCCCCCTGAGCAGTTCTTC.